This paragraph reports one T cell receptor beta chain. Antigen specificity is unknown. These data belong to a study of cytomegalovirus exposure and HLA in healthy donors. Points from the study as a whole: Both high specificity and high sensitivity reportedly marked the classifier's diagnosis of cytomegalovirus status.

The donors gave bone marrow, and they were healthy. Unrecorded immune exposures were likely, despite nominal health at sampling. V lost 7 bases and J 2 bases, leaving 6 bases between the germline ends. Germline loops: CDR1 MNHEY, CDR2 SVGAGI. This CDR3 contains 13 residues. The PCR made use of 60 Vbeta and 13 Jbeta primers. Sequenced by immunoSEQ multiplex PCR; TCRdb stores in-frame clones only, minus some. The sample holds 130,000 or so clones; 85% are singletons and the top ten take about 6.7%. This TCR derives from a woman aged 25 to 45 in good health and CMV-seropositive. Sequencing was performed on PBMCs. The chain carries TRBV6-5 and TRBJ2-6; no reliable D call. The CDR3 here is CASTRPGANVLTF. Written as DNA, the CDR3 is TGTGCCAGCACCCGTCCTGGGGCCAACGTCCTGACTTTC.